This T cell receptor beta chain was observed in a study of T cell responses to AZD1222 COVID-19 vaccine. The V gene lost 1 base and the J gene lost 8 bases, with 8 bases spanning the gap. The germline gives CDR1 SNHLY, CDR2 FYNNEI. CDR3 length: 12 residues. Details on this clone: This sample includes further DNA sequences coding for the same CDR3.

Some clones are missing from TCRdb's copy, which holds only in-frame ones; the method was immunoSEQ multiplex PCR. The sample lists 150,000 or so clones; about 92% were seen once. The genes are TRBV2 and TRBJ1-2, with unresolved D. The sequences come from peripheral blood, collected 28 days after the second AZD1222 dose. This TCR was recovered from an adult who received the AZD1222 COVID-19 vaccine. CDR3 amino acids: CASSEEVGGYTF. CDR3 in DNA: TGTGCCAGCAGTGAAGAAGTTGGGGGCTACACCTTC.